These T cell receptor beta chains were read from a single sample in a study of T-cell reconstitution after alpha-beta-depleted transplantation in children. TCRdb reprocessed the PCR reads via MiXCR and lists one record per CDR3 protein. The top ten hold around 4.1% of the sample, which has 180,000 or so distinct CDR3 sequences, 5.5% to 7% seen once. The specimen comprised PBMCs, sampled before TCRalphabeta/CD19-depleted stem cell transplant. The receptors were gathered from a girl younger than two with combined immunodeficiency, due to receive a stem cell transplant. CDR3s include the opening cysteine and the closing phenylalanine or tryptophan. The D gene is left open where the match is weak. Only part of the rows carry a size: once, few, many, or a class if the clone is expanded.

abundance	v_gene	j_gene	d_gene	CDR3nt	CDR3aa
.	TRBV7-9	TRBJ2-7	.	TGTGCCAGCCAGGGTAGGTCATACGAGCAGTACTTC	CASQGRSYEQYF
many	TRBV7-2	TRBJ2-3	.	TGTGCCAGCAGGGTCGTCAGGACCCCATGGGATACGCAGTATTTT	CASRVVRTPWDTQYF
many	TRBV3-1	TRBJ1-3	.	TGTGCCAGCAGCCCCCGCTCTGGAAACACCATATATTTT	CASSPRSGNTIYF
many	TRBV12-3/TRBV12-4	TRBJ1-3	.	TGTGCCAGCAGTTTGACAGGACCGGACAACACCATATATTTT	CASSLTGPDNTIYF
many	TRBV7-8	TRBJ2-7	.	TGTGCCAGCAGCTTGGGGGGCCTCTCCTACGAGCAGTACTTC	CASSLGGLSYEQYF
many	TRBV12-3/TRBV12-4	TRBJ2-7	.	TGTGCCAGCAGTCAACAGGGCGACGAGCAGTACTTC	CASSQQGDEQYF
many	TRBV6-1	TRBJ2-7	TRBD1	TGTGCCAGCAGCCGTGCGACAGGGCTTGCCTACGAGCAGTACTTC	CASSRATGLAYEQYF
many	TRBV6-1	TRBJ2-5	.	TGTGCCAGCAGTGAAGGGCAGGGGCTGGCAGAGACCCAGTACTTC	CASSEGQGLAETQYF
many	TRBV5-1	TRBJ2-1	.	TGCGCCAGCAGCTTGGCGGGACCACCCCATGAGCAGTTCTTC	CASSLAGPPHEQFF
many	TRBV11-1	TRBJ2-6	.	TGTGCCAGCAGCTTAGGGTCCGGGGGGCTATTCTCTGGGGCCAACGTCCTGACTTTC	CASSLGSGGLFSGANVLTF
many	TRBV20-1	TRBJ2-7	TRBD1	TGCAGTGCGACCGACAGGGTTACATGGGAGCAGTACTTC	CSATDRVTWEQYF
many	TRBV6-5	TRBJ2-2	.	TGTGCCAGCAGTTATTCCGTTGGGGTAGTCGATCCCGGGGAGCTGTTTTTT	CASSYSVGVVDPGELFF
many	TRBV7-2	TRBJ2-5	.	TGTGCCAGCAGCTTATTGGACCACCAAGAGACCCAGTACTTC	CASSLLDHQETQYF
.	TRBV28	TRBJ1-2	.	TGTGCCAGCAGTTTAAAAGGGTATGGCTATGGCTACACCTTC	CASSLKGYGYGYTF
.	TRBV7-8	TRBJ1-4	.	TGTGCCAGCAGCTCAGGAGGTTTCGGCGAAGCAACTAATGAAAAACTGTTTTTT	CASSSGGFGEATNEKLFF
many	TRBV7-2	TRBJ2-3	.	TGTGCCAGCAGCTTATTCGGGAGATCGACAGATACGCAGTATTTT	CASSLFGRSTDTQYF
few	TRBV5-1	TRBJ2-3	TRBD2	TGCGCCAGCAGCTACGCCGGGACTAGCGGCACAGATACGCAGTATTTT	CASSYAGTSGTDTQYF
few	TRBV5-5	TRBJ2-2	.	TGTGCCAGCCTACAGCACGGGGAGCTGTTTTTT	CASLQHGELFF
many	TRBV20-1	TRBJ1-5	TRBD1	TGCAGTGCTAGAAGTACCGGGACAGGGGCCACACAGCCCCAGCATTTT	CSARSTGTGATQPQHF
many	TRBV27	TRBJ2-1	.	TGTGCCAGCAGTTTGGCTAGCGCATCTCGGCTCCCCTACAATGAGCAGTTCTTC	CASSLASASRLPYNEQFF
many	TRBV12-3/TRBV12-4	TRBJ2-2	.	TGTGCCAGCATTAAGAACACCGGGGAGCTGTTTTTT	CASIKNTGELFF
many	TRBV29-1	TRBJ2-1	TRBD2	TGCAGCGCCTCAGGATTTTTGGGAGGGCCCTTGGCTGAGCAGTTCTTC	CSASGFLGGPLAEQFF
many	TRBV15	TRBJ2-3	.	TGTGCCACCAGCTTGGCATTGACGCAGTATTTT	CATSLALTQYF
many	TRBV9	TRBJ2-7	TRBD2	TGTGCCAGCAGCGTAACGGGAGGGCCGGACGAGCAGTACTTC	CASSVTGGPDEQYF
many	TRBV20-1	TRBJ2-4	.	TGCAGTGCTAGAAGTCAGCAAAACATTCAGTACTTC	CSARSQQNIQYF
many	TRBV5-5	TRBJ1-4	TRBD1	TGTGCCAGCAGCCTACAGGGGGCCTGGACTAATGAAAAACTGTTTTTT	CASSLQGAWTNEKLFF
many	TRBV4-2	TRBJ2-2	TRBD2	TGTGCCAGCAGCCCACTCGAGCGGGGGGCCCTCACCGGGGAGCTGTTTTTT	CASSPLERGALTGELFF
many	TRBV7-9	TRBJ2-7	.	TGTGCCAGCAGCTGGACGGTCCACGAGCAGTACTTC	CASSWTVHEQYF
few	TRBV7-2	TRBJ1-2	TRBD1	TGTGCCAGCAGCTTACCTGCCGGGACAGGGGGATATGGCTACACCTTC	CASSLPAGTGGYGYTF
many	TRBV20-1	TRBJ1-5	.	TGCAGTGCTAAGGGAGGTAGCAATCAGCCCCAGCATTTT	CSAKGGSNQPQHF
many	TRBV5-8	TRBJ1-2	.	TGTGCCAGCAGCTTGAATGCCAGGGACTATGGCTACACCTTC	CASSLNARDYGYTF
many	TRBV4-2	TRBJ2-1	.	TGTGCCAGCAGCCAAGATCAAGGGGATGAGCAGTTCTTC	CASSQDQGDEQFF
many	TRBV12-3/TRBV12-4	TRBJ2-7	.	TGTGCCAGCAGTACCGGACTGCCCAATTCCTACGAGCAGTACTTC	CASSTGLPNSYEQYF
.	TRBV7-2	TRBJ2-1	TRBD2	TGTGCCAGCAGCTTAGCATTGGGACTAGCTGCCTACAATGAGCAGTTCTTC	CASSLALGLAAYNEQFF
few	TRBV4-3	TRBJ2-2	.	TGCGCCAGCAGCCTCTACAGGGCCGGGGAGCTGTTTTTT	CASSLYRAGELFF
many	TRBV7-9	TRBJ1-2	TRBD1	TGTGCCAGCAGCCCCCGGGGACAGGGGGACTATGGCTACACCTTC	CASSPRGQGDYGYTF
many	TRBV12-3/TRBV12-4	TRBJ2-7	.	TGTGCCAGCAGTTTAACTGGGATCGGTGAGCAGTACTTC	CASSLTGIGEQYF